The 10 T cell receptor beta chains below all came from one sample that was sequenced in a study of cytomegalovirus exposure and HLA in healthy donors. The PCR contained 60 Vbeta and 13 Jbeta primers. The protocol was immunoSEQ multiplex PCR, while the TCRdb copy is restricted to in-frame clones and leaves out a portion. The profile shows under 200,000 clones, approximately 86% of them singletons. The sequenced sample was PBMCs. The source is a woman aged 25 to 39 in good health and CMV-seronegative.

The genes are TRBV9 and TRBJ2-3; 9 bases fit TRBD2. This CDR3 is built from 15 residues. Germline values: CDR1 SGDLS, CDR2 YYNGEE. V shed 0 bases, J shed 1 base, and the junction held 0 bases outside the gene matches. The CDR3 DNA sequence: TGTGCCAGCAGCGTAGCTAGCGGGGGCACAGATACGCAGTATTTT. It translates to CASSVASGGTDTQYF.

The chain couples TRBV2 to TRBJ1-1; no clear D gene. Germline CDR1 reads SNHLY; CDR2 reads FYNNEI. V was pared by 1 base and J by 6 bases, with 9 bases between. The CDR3 runs to 13 residues. CDR3 sequence: CASSEGARSEAFF. The CDR3, as DNA: TGTGCCAGCAGTGAAGGGGCCAGATCTGAAGCTTTCTTT.

V is TRBV7-9 and J is TRBJ2-7; possibly TRBD2 for D (5 bases). This CDR3 contains 14 residues. From germline, CDR1 is SEHNR and CDR2 FQNEAQ (reference sequence). The V and J ends lost 1 base and 3 bases respectively, with 10 bases between them. The CDR3 coding sequence is TGTGCCAGCAGCTTAGATCTACTAGACTACGAGCAGTACTTC. Protein product: CASSLDLLDYEQYF.

This rearrangement joins TRBV28 to TRBJ1-5; possibly TRBD1 for D (6 bases). V was clipped by 6 bases and J by 3 bases, with 15 bases between them. In germline, CDR1 is MDHEN, CDR2 SYDVKM. The CDR3 has 15 residues. CDR3 nucleotide sequence: TGTGCCAGCAGGGGGGGGCAGGGCCACAATCAGCCCCAGCATTTT. Translated: CASRGGQGHNQPQHF.

J is TRBJ1-1 and V is TRBV28; possible D gene TRBD1, 5 bases. The V end lost 5 bases, the J end lost 2 bases, and 18 bases lay between the germline ends. The V gene's germline CDR1 is MDHEN and CDR2 SYDVKM. The CDR3 length is 16 residues. As DNA, the CDR3 is TGTGCCAGCAGTCCGAACCGGGGGGTGGGAAACACTGAAGCTTTCTTT. Translation gives CASSPNRGVGNTEAFF. Combining the CDR3 with reference TRBV28 and TRBJ1-1 gives the whole variable domain DVKVTQSSRYLVKRTGEKVFLECVQDMDHENMFWYRQDPGLGLRLIYFSYDVKMKEKGDIPEGYSVSREKKERFSLILESASTNQTSMYLCASSPNRGVGNTEAFFGQGTRLTVV.

This rearrangement joins TRBV5-1 to TRBJ2-5; no definite D call. The CDR3 sequence is 12 residues long. V lost 2 bases and J 5 bases, leaving 7 bases between the germline ends. Germline V CDR1 and CDR2: SGHRS, YFSETQ. This CDR3 is CASSLKLETQYF. CDR3 DNA: TGCGCCAGCAGCTTAAAACTGGAGACCCAGTACTTC.

The rearrangement links TRBV28 to TRBJ1-6; D may be TRBD1 (6 bases). CDR1 and CDR2 (germline): MDHEN, SYDVKM. This CDR3 is built from 14 residues. V was trimmed by 0 bases and J by 9 bases, leaving 9 bases between them. In DNA form, the CDR3 reads TGTGCCAGCAGTTTATGGCAGGGGACTTCACCCCTCCACTTT. It yields the protein CASSLWQGTSPLHF.

This clone was detected only once. The chain joins TRBV28 to TRBJ1-2; TRBD1 matches 8 bases. The V gene end was trimmed by 6 bases and the J gene end by 4 bases; junction bases not matched to a gene: 13. The CDR3 has 16 amino acids. CDR1 and CDR2 from the germline V gene are MDHEN and SYDVKM. In DNA form, the CDR3 reads TGTGCCAGCAGCTTCATGGACAGGGCTTTTTCCTATGGCTACACCTTC. Translating gives CASSFMDRAFSYGYTF.

V usage is TRBV9 and J usage is TRBJ2-7; D is unclear. Germline CDR1 and CDR2: SGDLS and YYNGEE. Trimming took 3 bases from V and 5 from J, leaving 9 bases between them. CDR3 length: 12 amino acids. This CDR3 is CASSEGGDEQYF. The CDR3 DNA follows: TGTGCCAGCAGCGAAGGCGGCGACGAGCAGTACTTC. The complete variable domain, with remaining parts taken from reference TRBV9 and TRBJ2-7, reads DSGVTQTPKHLITATGQRVTLRCSPRSGDLSVYWYQQSLDQGLQFLIQYYNGEERAKGNILERFSAQQFPDLHSELNLSSLELGDSALYFCASSEGGDEQYFGPGTRLTVT.

This clone was counted once. The V and J genes are TRBV4-1 and TRBJ1-5; weak D call: TRBD1 (6 bases). Trimming shortened V by 1 base and J by 4 bases, and 8 bases separated the two germline ends. Germline V gene sequence: CDR1 MGHRA, CDR2 YSYEKL. This CDR3 has 14 residues. The CDR3 DNA reads as TGCGCCAGCAGCCAAGCAACAGGGAATCAGCCCCAGCATTTT. This translates into CASSQATGNQPQHF.